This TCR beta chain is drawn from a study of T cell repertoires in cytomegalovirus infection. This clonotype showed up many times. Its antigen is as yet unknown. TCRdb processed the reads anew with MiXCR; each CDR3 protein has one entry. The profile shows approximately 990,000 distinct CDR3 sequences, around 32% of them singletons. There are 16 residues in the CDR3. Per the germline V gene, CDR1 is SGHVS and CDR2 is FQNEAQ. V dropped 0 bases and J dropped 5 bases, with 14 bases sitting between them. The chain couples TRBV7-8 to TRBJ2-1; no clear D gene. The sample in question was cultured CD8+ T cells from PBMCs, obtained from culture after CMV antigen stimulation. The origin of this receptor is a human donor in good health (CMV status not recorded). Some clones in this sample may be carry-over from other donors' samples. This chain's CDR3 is CASSLALGKGDNEQFF. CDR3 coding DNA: TGTGCCAGCAGCTTAGCGCTCGGCAAAGGTGACAATGAGCAGTTCTTC.